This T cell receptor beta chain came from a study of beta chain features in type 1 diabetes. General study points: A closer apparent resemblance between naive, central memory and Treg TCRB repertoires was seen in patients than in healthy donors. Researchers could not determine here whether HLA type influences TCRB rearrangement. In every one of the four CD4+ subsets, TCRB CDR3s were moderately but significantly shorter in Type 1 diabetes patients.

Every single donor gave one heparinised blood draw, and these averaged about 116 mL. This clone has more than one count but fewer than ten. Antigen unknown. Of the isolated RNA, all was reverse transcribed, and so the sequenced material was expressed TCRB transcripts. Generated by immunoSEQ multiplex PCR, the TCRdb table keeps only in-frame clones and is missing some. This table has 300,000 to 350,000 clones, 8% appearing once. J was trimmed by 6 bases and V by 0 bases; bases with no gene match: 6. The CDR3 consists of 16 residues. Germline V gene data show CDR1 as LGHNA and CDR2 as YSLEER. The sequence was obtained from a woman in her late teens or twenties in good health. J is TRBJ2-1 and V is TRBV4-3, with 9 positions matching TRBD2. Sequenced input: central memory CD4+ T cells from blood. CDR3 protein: CASSQDHLAGPNEQFF. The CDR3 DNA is TGCGCCAGCAGCCAAGATCACCTAGCGGGACCCAATGAGCAGTTCTTC.